The 26 T cell receptor beta chains below come from one sample, sequenced in a study of T cells in Graves' hyperthyroidism and ophthalmopathy. TCR beta CDR3 regions were amplified from RNA transcripts. In the first-round RT-PCR of the TCR CDR3, the HTBI primer set was used. TCRdb re-called the multiplex PCR reads with MiXCR, one entry per CDR3 protein. The profile shows 600,000 to 800,000 distinct CDR3 sequences, 30% to 40% of them singletons. The specimen was blood. The receptors originated from a woman in her thirties or forties with Graves' hyperthyroidism.

This clonotype was detected many times. V and J are TRBV7-6 and TRBJ2-7; D is perhaps TRBD2 (5 bases). This CDR3 is built from 14 residues. Germline V gives CDR1 SGHVS, CDR2 FNYEAQ. Trimming cost V 2 bases and J 3 bases, with 11 bases left between them. The CDR3 region has the DNA TGTGCCAGCAGCTTAACTCCGGAGGTCTACGAGCAGTACTTC. Protein: CASSLTPEVYEQYF.

The chain is built from TRBV28 and TRBJ2-7; D remains ambiguous. There are 13 residues in the CDR3. With 5 bases removed from V and 5 bases from J, the gap between germline ends came to 13 bases. Germline V gene lookup returns CDR1 MDHEN and CDR2 SYDVKM. The CDR3 DNA follows: TGTGCCAGCAGTGGAAGTGGGTACGACGAGCAGTACTTC. Translating it yields CASSGSGYDEQYF.

The chain carries TRBV28 and TRBJ2-5, with TRBD2 as a possible D gene (6 bases). Germline V lookup: CDR1 MDHEN, CDR2 SYDVKM. The CDR3 consists of 14 residues. The V gene lost 5 bases and the J gene lost 9 bases, with 19 bases spanning the gap. As DNA, the CDR3 is TGTGCCAGCAGTCCGCCGGGGGTCGGTCGGGCCCAGTACTTC. Protein: CASSPPGVGRAQYF.

This clonotype was detected a few times. The chain carries TRBV9 and TRBJ1-2, with 10 nucleotides matching TRBD1. CDR3 length equals 15 residues. With V trimmed by 4 bases and J by 7 bases, 10 bases remained unmatched. Germline CDR1 and CDR2: SGDLS and YYNGEE. Written as DNA, the CDR3 is TGTGCCAGCAGCACAACGACAGGGGGCGTTTTTGGCTACACCTTC. This sequence encodes CASSTTTGGVFGYTF.

This clonotype was seen repeatedly, ten times or more. V is TRBV5-6 and J is TRBJ1-2; possibly TRBD1 for D (6 bases). The CDR3 covers 13 residues. The V gene lost 5 bases and the J gene lost 7 bases, with 15 bases spanning the gap. Germline V gene data show CDR1 as SGHDT and CDR2 as YYEEEE. The CDR3 region is CASRFNRDGGYTF. The DNA of the CDR3 is TGTGCCAGCAGATTTAACAGGGATGGTGGCTACACCTTC.

This clonotype was picked up a small number of times. This chain uses TRBV7-9 with TRBJ2-7, with no clear D. Germline values: CDR1 SEHNR, CDR2 FQNEAQ (reference sequence). V was clipped by 5 bases and J by 6 bases, with 17 bases between them. This CDR3 has 14 amino acids. CDR3 amino acids: CASSQAGRLSEQYF. CDR3 bases: TGTGCCAGCAGCCAAGCCGGCAGGTTATCCGAGCAGTACTTC. Supplemented by reference TRBV7-9 and TRBJ2-7, the full variable domain reads DTGVSQNPRHKITKRGQNVTFRCDPISEHNRLYWYRQTLGQGPEFLTYFQNEAQLEKSRLLSDRFSAERPKGSFSTLEIQRTEQGDSAMYLCASSQAGRLSEQYFGPGTRLTVT.

The sample holds many counts of this clonotype. The V call is TRBV7-3, the J call TRBJ1-1; the D is unclear. The V gene's germline CDR1 is SGHTA and CDR2 FQGTGA. This CDR3 has 14 residues. Trimming took 2 bases from V and 1 from J, leaving 8 bases between them. The CDR3 is CASSLGFGNTEAFF. Written as DNA, the CDR3 is TGTGCCAGCAGCTTAGGGTTCGGGAACACTGAAGCTTTCTTT.

The rearrangement joins TRBV5-1 to TRBJ1-1, with D tentatively TRBD1 (6 bases). Looked up from germline, CDR1 is SGHRS and CDR2 is YFSETQ. Trimming stripped 5 bases from V and 1 base from J, with 9 bases between. This CDR3 contains 13 residues. The CDR3 here is CASRMDRNTEAFF. CDR3 nucleotide sequence: TGCGCCAGCAGAATGGACAGGAACACTGAAGCTTTCTTT.

To note about this clonotype: At one end the junction does not follow the germline gene, possibly because of a read error. The chain links TRBV7-9 to TRBJ2-2, with unresolved D. The CDR3 has 12 amino acids. Germline-derived CDR1 and CDR2 are SEHNR and FQNEAQ (reference sequence). CDR3 amino acids: CASSQDRGELFF. CDR3 coding DNA: TGCGCCAGCAGCCAAGATCGTGGGGAGCTGTTTTTT.

The chain joins TRBV2 to TRBJ1-5; D unresolved. The CDR3 has 14 residues. Germline-derived CDR1 and CDR2 are SNHLY and FYNNEI. Trimming left V 3 bases short and J 14 bases short, with 20 bases between. This chain's CDR3 is CASSDSGRSGYEHF. For the CDR3, the DNA is TGTGCCAGCAGTGATAGCGGGAGGAGTGGCTACGAGCATTTT.

Comment on this clonotype: Without the conserved terminal phenylalanine or tryptophan, this CDR3 likely stems from a read error. CDR3 amino acids: CASRESGTEAFL. CDR3 in DNA: TGCGCCAGCAGAGAGTCCGGAACTGAAGCTTTCCTT. V is TRBV5-1 and J is TRBJ1-1, with D unclear. The CDR3 is 12 residues long. Trimming cost V 5 bases and J 5 bases, with 10 bases left between them. Germline CDR1 and CDR2: SGHRS and YFSETQ.

The chain uses TRBV2 and TRBJ2-7; D unclear. From germline, CDR1 is SNHLY and CDR2 FYNNEI. The CDR3 consists of 11 residues. The germline V and J ends were trimmed by 10 bases and 3 bases, with 10 bases remaining between them. CDR3 nucleotides: TGTGCCACCAGCTACAACTACGAGCAGTACTTC. Translation gives CATSYNYEQYF.

This clonotype was detected only a few times. The rearrangement links TRBV19 to TRBJ2-5, with D hard to call. Germline V CDR1 and CDR2: LNHDA, SQIVND (reference sequence). The V end lost 5 bases, the J end lost 4 bases, and 11 bases lay between the germline ends. The CDR3 loop spans 13 amino acids. CDR3 nucleotide sequence: TGTGCCAGTAGTCCGGTGGATAGAGAGACCCAGTACTTC. Translation gives CASSPVDRETQYF.

The chain has TRBV20-1 and TRBJ2-2; D uncertain. V was shortened by 5 bases and J by 1 base, with 11 bases between the two germline ends. The CDR3 is made up of 14 amino acids. Germline CDR1 is DFQATT and CDR2 is SNEGSKA (reference sequence). The CDR3 nucleotides are TGCAGTGCTCTACAGCCCCAGAACACCGGGGAGCTGTTTTTT. Protein sequence: CSALQPQNTGELFF.

Many counts were recorded for this clonotype. The V and J genes are TRBV25-1 and TRBJ2-7; weak D call: TRBD1 (5 bases). The CDR3 consists of 13 residues. Trimming took off 2 bases at V and 6 bases at J, with 11 bases between the two ends. Germline lookup yields CDR1 MGHDK and CDR2 SYGVNS. The CDR3: CASSEPWGSEQYF. CDR3 DNA: TGTGCCAGCAGTGAACCCTGGGGCAGCGAGCAGTACTTC.

The chain joins TRBV6-4 to TRBJ1-1; maybe TRBD1 (6 bases). This CDR3 is 13 amino acids long. Per germline, CDR1 MRHNA and CDR2 SNTAGT. V lost 3 bases, J lost 4 bases, and 9 bases lay in between. The CDR3 loop is CASSEKGGTEAFF. CDR3 bases: TGTGCCAGCAGTGAAAAGGGGGGCACTGAAGCTTTCTTT.

This clonotype was detected many times. The chain employs TRBV15 and TRBJ1-6; 9 bases fit TRBD1. Germline CDR1 is LNHNV and CDR2 is YYDKDF (reference sequence). With 2 bases clipped from V and 9 bases from J, the junction kept 8 bases outside the gene matches. This CDR3 is built from 16 residues. CDR3 nucleotides: TGTGCCACCAGCAGAACACGGGACAGGGTGATTTCACCCCTCCACTTT. The encoded protein is CATSRTRDRVISPLHF.

This clonotype has at least ten counts. The rearrangement links TRBV29-1 to TRBJ1-1; no firm D call. CDR3 length equals 14 residues. V was shortened by 3 bases and J by 0 bases, with 11 bases between the two germline ends. Looked up from germline, CDR1 is SQVTM and CDR2 is ANQGSEA. CDR3 sequence reads: CSVEDPNMNTEAFF. DNA for the CDR3: TGCAGCGTTGAGGATCCCAACATGAACACTGAAGCTTTCTTT. The full variable domain, with the rest looked up from reference TRBV29-1 and TRBJ1-1, is SAVISQKPSRDICQRGTSLTIQCQVDSQVTMMFWYRQQPGQSLTLIATANQGSEATYESGFVIDKFPISRPNLTFSTLTVSNMSPEDSSIYLCSVEDPNMNTEAFFGQGTRLTVV.

Details on this clonotype: Mismatch with germline at one junction end may stem from a read error. CDR3 DNA sequence: TGTGCCAGCAGCCCGCGGACCCGGTCGACTAATGAAAAACTGTTCTTT. This codes for CASSPRTRSTNEKLFF. The chain employs TRBV7-9 and TRBJ1-4, with D hard to call. This CDR3 spans 16 amino acids. Per the germline V gene, CDR1 is SEHNR and CDR2 is FQNEAQ (reference sequence).

In DNA, the CDR3 is TGCAGTGCTAGAAGAAAGACTAGCGGAAACACCGGGGAGCTGTTTTTT. Protein sequence: CSARRKTSGNTGELFF. This rearrangement joins TRBV20-1 to TRBJ2-2, with 9 nucleotides matching TRBD2. The junction had 6 bases not matched to a gene; V was cut back by 2 bases and J by 2 bases. Germline V CDR1 and CDR2: DFQATT, SNEGSKA (reference sequence). The CDR3 has 16 amino acids.

Of note for this clonotype: A read error may explain this, as a much larger clone is one base away. The rearrangement joins TRBV9 to TRBJ1-2; 10 bases match TRBD1. Germline lookup yields CDR1 SGDLS and CDR2 YYNGEE. CDR3 size: 17 residues. V lost 3 bases and J lost 5; bases outside the gene matches: 13. The CDR3 DNA reads as TGTGCCAGCAGCGGGAGACAGGGGGCAGGTTTGATGTATGGCTACACCTTC. Its translation: CASSGRQGAGLMYGYTF.

This clonotype came up many times. The V gene is TRBV29-1, the J gene TRBJ1-1; D not resolved. V dropped 7 bases and J dropped 8 bases, with 23 bases sitting between them. CDR1 SQVTM and CDR2 ANQGSEA come from the germline V gene. There are 14 residues in the CDR3. CDR3: CSAGVGTDLSEAFF. Here the CDR3 DNA reads TGCAGCGCTGGGGTGGGAACCGACTTATCGGAAGCTTTCTTT.

The chain carries TRBV4-1 and TRBJ2-7; tentatively, D is TRBD1 (6 bases). CDR1 MGHRA and CDR2 YSYEKL come from the germline V gene. This CDR3 spans 16 amino acids. V was shortened by 0 bases and J by 0 bases, with 12 bases between the two germline ends. The CDR3: CASSQETGPYSYEQYF. As DNA, the CDR3 is TGCGCCAGCAGCCAAGAGACAGGCCCCTACTCCTACGAGCAGTACTTC.

As concerns this clonotype: A much bigger clone sits one base away, suggesting this may be a read error. J is TRBJ2-5 and V is TRBV7-9; tentative D call: TRBD1 (6 bases). In germline, CDR1 is SEHNR, CDR2 FQNEAQ (reference sequence). CDR3 length equals 14 residues. CDR3 region: CASRRRDIQETRYF. Here the CDR3 DNA reads TGTGCCAGCCGACGCCGGGACATCCAAGAGACCCGGTACTTC. The full variable domain, with the rest looked up from reference TRBV7-9 and TRBJ2-5, is DTGVSQNPRHKITKRGQNVTFRCDPISEHNRLYWYRQTLGQGPEFLTYFQNEAQLEKSRLLSDRFSAERPKGSFSTLEIQRTEQGDSAMYLCASRRRDIQETRYFGPGTRLLVL.

This clonotype was counted only a few times. The CDR3, as DNA: TGTGCCAGCAGCCCCGAGGCGGGGAGGGAGACCCAGTACTTC. As protein: CASSPEAGRETQYF. The chain joins TRBV7-6 to TRBJ2-5; D possibly corresponds to TRBD2 (6 bases). Germline V gene data show CDR1 as SGHVS and CDR2 as FNYEAQ. Trimming pared 5 bases from V and 5 bases from J, leaving 15 bases between. The length of the CDR3 is 14 residues.

This clonotype was counted at least ten times. The chain links TRBV20-1 to TRBJ2-7, with TRBD2 identical over 8 bases. Germline V gives CDR1 DFQATT, CDR2 SNEGSKA (reference sequence). This CDR3 has 15 amino acids. J was trimmed by 0 bases and V by 3 bases; bases with no gene match: 7. The chain's CDR3 is CSARKSSGASYEQYF. The CDR3, as DNA: TGCAGTGCTAGGAAAAGTAGCGGGGCCTCCTACGAGCAGTACTTC.